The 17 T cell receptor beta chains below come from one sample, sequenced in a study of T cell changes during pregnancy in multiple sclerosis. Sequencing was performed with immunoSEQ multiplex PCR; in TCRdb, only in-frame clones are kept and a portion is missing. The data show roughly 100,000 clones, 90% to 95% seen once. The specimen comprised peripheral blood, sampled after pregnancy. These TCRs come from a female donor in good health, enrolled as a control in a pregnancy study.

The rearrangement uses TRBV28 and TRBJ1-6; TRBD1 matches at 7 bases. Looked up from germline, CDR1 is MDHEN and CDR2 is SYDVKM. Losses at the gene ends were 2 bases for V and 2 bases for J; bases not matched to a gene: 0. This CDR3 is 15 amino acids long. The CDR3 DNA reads TGTGCCAGCAGTTTAGGGACAGCCTATAATTCACCCCTCCACTTT. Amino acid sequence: CASSLGTAYNSPLHF.

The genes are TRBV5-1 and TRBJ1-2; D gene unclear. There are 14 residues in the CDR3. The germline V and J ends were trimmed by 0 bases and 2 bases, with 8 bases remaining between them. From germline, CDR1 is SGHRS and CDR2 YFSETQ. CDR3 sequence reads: CASSLVGENYGYTF. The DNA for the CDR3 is TGCGCCAGCAGCTTGGTGGGCGAGAACTATGGCTACACCTTC.

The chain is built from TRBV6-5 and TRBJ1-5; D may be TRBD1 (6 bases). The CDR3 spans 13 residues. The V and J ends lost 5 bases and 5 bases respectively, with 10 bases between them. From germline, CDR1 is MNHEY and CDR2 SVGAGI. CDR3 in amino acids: CASSRQAHQPQHF. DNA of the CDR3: TGTGCCAGCAGTCGACAGGCACATCAGCCCCAGCATTTT.

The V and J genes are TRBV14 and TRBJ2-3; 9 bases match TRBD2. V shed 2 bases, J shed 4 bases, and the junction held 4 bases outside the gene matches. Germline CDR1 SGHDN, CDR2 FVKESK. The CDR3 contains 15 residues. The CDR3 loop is CASSQMAGGPDTQYF. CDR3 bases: TGTGCCAGCAGCCAAATGGCGGGGGGGCCAGATACGCAGTATTTT.

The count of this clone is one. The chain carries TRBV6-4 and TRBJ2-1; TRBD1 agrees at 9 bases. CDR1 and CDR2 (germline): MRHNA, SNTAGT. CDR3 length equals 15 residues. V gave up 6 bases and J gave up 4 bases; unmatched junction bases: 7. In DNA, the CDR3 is TGTGCCAGCAGCTCGACCGGGACAGGGTACAATGAGCAGTTCTTC. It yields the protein CASSSTGTGYNEQFF.

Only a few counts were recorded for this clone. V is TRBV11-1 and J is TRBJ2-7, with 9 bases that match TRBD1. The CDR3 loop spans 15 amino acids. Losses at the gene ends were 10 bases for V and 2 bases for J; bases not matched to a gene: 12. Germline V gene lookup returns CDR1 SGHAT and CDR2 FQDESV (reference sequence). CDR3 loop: CATHKGTGGTYEQYF. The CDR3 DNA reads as TGTGCCACTCACAAGGGAACAGGGGGCACCTACGAGCAGTACTTC.

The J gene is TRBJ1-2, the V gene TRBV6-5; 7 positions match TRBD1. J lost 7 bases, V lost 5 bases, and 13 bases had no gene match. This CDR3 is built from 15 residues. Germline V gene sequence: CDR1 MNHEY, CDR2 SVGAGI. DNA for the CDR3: TGTGCCAGCAGTCGGACAGGCCCCGGGCTGCGTGGCTACACCTTC. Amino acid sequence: CASSRTGPGLRGYTF.

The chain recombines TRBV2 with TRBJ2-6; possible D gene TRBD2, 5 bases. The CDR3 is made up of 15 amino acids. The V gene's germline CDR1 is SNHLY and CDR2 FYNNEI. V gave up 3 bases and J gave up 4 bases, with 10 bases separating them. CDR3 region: CASSDLLAGANVLTF. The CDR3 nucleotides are TGTGCCAGCAGTGATCTCCTAGCCGGGGCCAACGTCCTGACTTTC. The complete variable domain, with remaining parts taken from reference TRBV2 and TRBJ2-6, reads EPEVTQTPSHQVTQMGQEVILRCVPISNHLYFYWYRQILGQKVEFLVSFYNNEISEKSEIFDDQFSVERPDGSNFTLKIRSTKLEDSAMYFCASSDLLAGANVLTFGAGSRLTVL.

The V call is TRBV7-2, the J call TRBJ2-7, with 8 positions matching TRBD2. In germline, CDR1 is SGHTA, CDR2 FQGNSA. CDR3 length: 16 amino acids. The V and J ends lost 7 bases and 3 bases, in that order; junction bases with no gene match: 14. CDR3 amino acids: CASNLILAAFVYEQYF. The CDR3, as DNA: TGTGCCAGCAACCTTATACTAGCGGCGTTTGTCTACGAGCAGTACTTC. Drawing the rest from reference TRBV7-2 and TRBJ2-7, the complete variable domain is GAGVSQSPSNKVTEKGKDVELRCDPISGHTALYWYRQSLGQGLEFLIYFQGNSAPDKSGLPSDRFSAERTGGSVSTLTIQRTQQEDSAVYLCASNLILAAFVYEQYFGPGTRLTVT.

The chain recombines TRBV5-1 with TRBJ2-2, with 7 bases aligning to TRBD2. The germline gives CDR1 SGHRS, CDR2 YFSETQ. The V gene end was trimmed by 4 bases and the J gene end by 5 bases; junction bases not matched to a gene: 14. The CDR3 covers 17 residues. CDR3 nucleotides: TGCGCCAGCAGCCCACCGGGGCGGGGGAAGGGAACCGGGGAGCTGTTTTTT. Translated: CASSPPGRGKGTGELFF. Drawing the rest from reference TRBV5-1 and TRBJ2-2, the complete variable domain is KAGVTQTPRYLIKTRGQQVTLSCSPISGHRSVSWYQQTPGQGLQFLFEYFSETQRNKGNFPGRFSGRQFSNSRSEMNVSTLELGDSALYLCASSPPGRGKGTGELFFGEGSRLTVL.

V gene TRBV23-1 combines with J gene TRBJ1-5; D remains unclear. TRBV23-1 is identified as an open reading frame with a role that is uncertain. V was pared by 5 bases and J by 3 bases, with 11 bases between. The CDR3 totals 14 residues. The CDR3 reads CASSEGRLNQPQHF. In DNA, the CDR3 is TGCGCCAGCAGTGAAGGGAGGCTCAATCAGCCCCAGCATTTT.

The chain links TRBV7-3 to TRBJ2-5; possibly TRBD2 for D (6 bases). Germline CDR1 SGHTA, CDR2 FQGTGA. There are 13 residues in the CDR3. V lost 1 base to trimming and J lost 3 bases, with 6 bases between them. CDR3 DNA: TGTGCCAGCAGCTTAAGGAGGGAAGAGACCCAGTACTTC. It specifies CASSLRREETQYF.

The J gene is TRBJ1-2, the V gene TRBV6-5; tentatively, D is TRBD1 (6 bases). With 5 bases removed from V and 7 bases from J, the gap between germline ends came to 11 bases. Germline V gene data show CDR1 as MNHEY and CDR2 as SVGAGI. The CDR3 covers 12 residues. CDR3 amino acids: CASSGGGVGYTF. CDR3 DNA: TGTGCCAGCAGTGGTGGGGGCGTTGGCTACACCTTC.

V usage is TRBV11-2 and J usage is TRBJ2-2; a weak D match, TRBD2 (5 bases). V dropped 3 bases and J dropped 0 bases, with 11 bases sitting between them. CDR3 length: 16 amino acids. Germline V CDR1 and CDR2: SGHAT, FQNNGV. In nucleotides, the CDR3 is TGTGCCAGCAGCTTTAGAGGGCCCGCGAACACCGGGGAGCTGTTTTTT. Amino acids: CASSFRGPANTGELFF.

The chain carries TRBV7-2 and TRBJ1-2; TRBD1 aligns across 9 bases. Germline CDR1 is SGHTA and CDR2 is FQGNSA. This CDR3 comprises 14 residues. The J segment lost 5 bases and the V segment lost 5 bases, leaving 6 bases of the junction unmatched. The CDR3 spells CASSQTGGRYGYTF. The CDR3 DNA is TGTGCCAGCAGCCAAACAGGGGGCCGGTATGGCTACACCTTC. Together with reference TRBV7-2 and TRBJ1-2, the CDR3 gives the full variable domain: GAGVSQSPSNKVTEKGKDVELRCDPISGHTALYWYRQSLGQGLEFLIYFQGNSAPDKSGLPSDRFSAERTGGSVSTLTIQRTQQEDSAVYLCASSQTGGRYGYTFGSGTRLTVV.

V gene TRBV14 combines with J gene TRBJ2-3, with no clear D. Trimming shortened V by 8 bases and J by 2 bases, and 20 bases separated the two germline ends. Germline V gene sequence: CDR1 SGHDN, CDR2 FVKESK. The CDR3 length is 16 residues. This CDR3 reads CASFPIIRVYTDTQYF. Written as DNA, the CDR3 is TGTGCCAGCTTCCCGATAATACGGGTGTACACAGATACGCAGTATTTT. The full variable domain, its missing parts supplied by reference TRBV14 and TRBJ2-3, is EAGVTQFPSHSVIEKGQTVTLRCDPISGHDNLYWYRRVMGKEIKFLLHFVKESKQDESGMPNNRFLAERTGGTYSTLKVQPAELEDSGVYFCASFPIIRVYTDTQYFGPGTRLTVL.

CDR3 amino acids: CASTPGQQDTQYF. The CDR3 DNA reads TGTGCCAGCACCCCCGGACAGCAAGATACGCAGTATTTT. The chain carries TRBV7-3 and TRBJ2-3; D possibly corresponds to TRBD1 (6 bases). Trimming left V 7 bases short and J 5 bases short, with 13 bases between. The CDR3 length is 13 residues. CDR1 is SGHTA and CDR2 is FQGTGA in the germline V gene.